This TCR beta chain was recorded in a study of CD8 T cells in ankylosing spondylitis (dated by TCRdb to about 2017). General notes on the study: The study set out to find disease-linked TCR variants by profiling T cell receptor beta repertoires in ankylosing spondylitis patients and healthy donors. The full study cohort was made up of about 25 ankylosing spondylitis patients and about a hundred healthy donors. Peripheral blood was sampled, and synovial fluid was additionally collected from ankylosing spondylitis patients.

The germline ends are 15 bases apart after V is trimmed by 2 bases and J by 4 bases. From the cysteine through the phenylalanine, the CDR3 covers 16 amino acids. Only the CDR3 portion is preserved as DNA: 48 bases, with reading frame beginning at the first base. CDR1 and CDR2 are drawn from the germline V gene: SGHDN, FVKESK. Synovial fluid samples and blood samples obtained from the same ankylosing spondylitis patients were matched. The paper's findings and limits, for the study overall: Some motif variants had previously been reported in the synovial fluid and blood of reactive arthritis patients, which suggests shared mechanisms of disease initiation. The disease-linked clones showed a CD8+ phenotype and occurred at relatively low frequencies in peripheral blood. The disease-linked clones were reported as significantly enriched in matched synovial fluid samples from ankylosing spondylitis patients. A TCR beta motif made up of several highly homologous amino acid variants appeared to be characteristic of blood from ankylosing spondylitis patients.

As regards this clonotype: Its antigen specificity is not known. Base quality data are lacking; no much larger clone is found one base away.

Sequencer: Illumina HiSeq 2500. Quantitative 5'-RACE with molecular barcodes was the method used to prepare the TCR beta libraries. The authors processed their data as follows. A new computational method, built on a probabilistic model of VDJ rearrangement, was used to identify disease-linked TCR variants. TCRdb took the public reads, trimmed them with fastp at Q25, ran MiXCR for clone calling and kept in-frame beta chains. CDR3 protein duplicates are merged, each entry listing the most common genes and DNA. What appears here as the V and J calls and clone size reflects TCRdb's work, not the paper's. For this sample there are about 36,000 distinct CDR3 sequences; 10% to 15% appear just once. Less than 35% of the sample is in the top ten clones.

This sequence originates from a male donor with ankylosing spondylitis. The chain employs TRBV14 and TRBJ2-1; no confident D gene assignment can be made. The sequenced material came from synovial fluid, either unsorted or a sorted T cell fraction (not recorded which). The CDR3 in this case is CASSQFRNVDYNEQFF. The nucleotide sequence is given as TGTGCCAGCAGCCAATTCAGAAACGTTGATTACAATGAGCAGTTCTTC.